This T cell receptor (beta chain) was obtained from a study of blood T cell repertoires in COVID-19. About the research overall: Specimens from acute and convalescent COVID-19 originated in the United States, Italy and Spain.

Methods used by the authors: Amplifying reference gene primers gave estimates of nucleated cell counts. Clones were read by immunoSEQ multiplex PCR, and TCRdb kept only the in-frame ones, dropping some. That table is the source of V, J and clone size, and D and trimming were worked out from the DNA. Found here are about 190,000 clones, roughly 89% of them singletons; the top ten hold around 6.6%. The CDR3 consists of 15 residues. The germline V gene has CDR1 MDHEN and CDR2 SYDVKM. V shed 6 bases and J shed 3 bases, with 18 bases lying between them. The chain employs TRBV28 and TRBJ2-7, with a weak D call TRBD1 (7 bases). The TCR was taken from a man in his forties with acute or convalescent COVID-19. The sample consisted of peripheral blood. The CDR3 is CASSSSGAGGYEQYF. The CDR3 DNA is TGTGCCAGCAGCAGCTCGGGAGCAGGGGGCTACGAGCAGTACTTC.